The rows below give T cell receptor beta chains drawn from one sample of a study of shared clonotypes between healthy human individuals. Libraries were prepared by immunoSEQ multiplex PCR; TCRdb keeps only in-frame clonotypes and omits some of them. The sample lists about 2,500,000 clones, over 85% occurring once. The sample taken for sequencing was naive CD4+ T cells sorted from blood. Receptors originate from a man between 18 and 29 years old in good health. CDR3s include the opening cysteine and the closing phenylalanine or tryptophan. Fields, in order: V gene, CDR3 protein.

v_gene: TRBV6-1
CDR3aa: CASSEVNSYEQYF

v_gene: TRBV2
CDR3aa: CASTREEGGETQYF

v_gene: TRBV11-1
CDR3aa: CASSLIGTSYEQYF

v_gene: TRBV6-6
CDR3aa: CASSYIFSEKLFF

v_gene: TRBV30
CDR3aa: CAFSQGNYGYTF

v_gene: TRBV19
CDR3aa: CASSMGEGEQFF

v_gene: TRBV7-9
CDR3aa: CASSYLRLVTDTQYF

v_gene: TRBV9
CDR3aa: CASSLNPGAGNNSPLHF

v_gene: TRBV13
CDR3aa: CASSSGREETQYF

v_gene: TRBV13
CDR3aa: CASSAGRLNTGELFF

v_gene: TRBV5-6
CDR3aa: CASSPTGSHTEAFF

v_gene: TRBV2
CDR3aa: CASSAFDGGGQPQHF

v_gene: TRBV6-6
CDR3aa: CASSQQQFREQFF

v_gene: TRBV29-1
CDR3aa: CSVGRQGAREQYF

v_gene: TRBV7-2
CDR3aa: CASSLSRGTGYTEAFF

v_gene: TRBV5-1
CDR3aa: CASSLAGGTYNEQFF

v_gene: TRBV7-2
CDR3aa: CASSLDRSTEAFF

v_gene: TRBV9
CDR3aa: CASSPGFSGNTIYF

v_gene: TRBV6-1
CDR3aa: CASSERGKAGTEAFF

v_gene: TRBV15
CDR3aa: CATSRDKGQYEQYF

v_gene: TRBV5-1
CDR3aa: CASSLGTFSGNTIYF

v_gene: TRBV7-9
CDR3aa: CASTPQNVGNQPQHF

v_gene: TRBV19
CDR3aa: CASSKAPGQGGTGELFF

v_gene: TRBV7-2
CDR3aa: CASSPGTGPIYGYTF

v_gene: TRBV30
CDR3aa: CAGGQGLYNSPLHF

v_gene: TRBV11-3
CDR3aa: CASSLVQGKKNEQFF

v_gene: TRBV5-1
CDR3aa: CASSLAAQKGNEQFF

v_gene: TRBV11-2
CDR3aa: CASSSEGMLNTEAFF

v_gene: TRBV27
CDR3aa: CASSFRGESTDTQYF

v_gene: TRBV7-9
CDR3aa: CASSLGTDLGYGYTF

v_gene: TRBV2
CDR3aa: CASESYNNEQFF

v_gene: TRBV10-3
CDR3aa: CAISGQGKDGYTF

v_gene: TRBV18
CDR3aa: CASSPPGQRAGANVLTF

v_gene: TRBV15
CDR3aa: CATKTQGRNEKLFF

v_gene: TRBV19
CDR3aa: CASSTGTGVDSPLHF

v_gene: TRBV18
CDR3aa: CASSPRDSYEQYF

v_gene: TRBV2
CDR3aa: CASSEDRGTGYTF

v_gene: TRBV5-4
CDR3aa: CASSLPGTTGNTIYF

v_gene: TRBV13
CDR3aa: CASSLSGLAGVTGELFF

v_gene: TRBV4-3
CDR3aa: CASSPLLGQGYEQYF

v_gene: TRBV18
CDR3aa: CASSPPGTETYEQYF

v_gene: TRBV2
CDR3aa: CASSDSTGVNEKLFF

v_gene: TRBV10-1
CDR3aa: CASSDRTEAFF

v_gene: TRBV7-2
CDR3aa: CASSSTGGGNTIYF

v_gene: TRBV27
CDR3aa: CASRRTAGQGHGYTF

v_gene: TRBV5-4
CDR3aa: CASGLAGGKYNEQFF